This entry features one T cell receptor (beta chain) sequence. At least ten counts were recorded for this clonotype. Its antigen remains undetermined. Base qualities are not at hand, and no much larger clone is one base apart. This entry comes from a study of molecular identifiers for immune sequencing clone quantification (dated 2018 in TCRdb). With respect to the entire study: For a replicate experiment, the RNA from either approximately 20,000 or 98,000 naive CD8 T cells was divided into five aliquots, and four of those aliquots went on to sequencing. CD8 T cells were used in a methods study to benchmark molecular-identifier clustering-based TCR repertoire sequencing (MIDCIRS) and TCR RNA copy counting.

Library prep was done by PCR. The instrument was an Illumina HiSeq 4000. Bulk TCR libraries were prepared as previously described, using TCR primers listed in Table S5. The Qiagen AllPrep DNA/RNA kit was used to purify total RNA. Before any analysis, reads coming from multiple sequencing runs of the same library were combined into one pool. In the source study's methods: Only reads with exact TCR constant sequence were kept, trimmed to 150 nt, and grouped by their 12-nt molecular barcodes. Reads inside each barcode group were sub-clustered using a 15% Levenshtein threshold, and a quality-weighted consensus sequence was constructed for each RNA molecule. Non-functional sequences were filtered out, along with any lower-count sequence sitting one edit away from another sequence. Barcode sub-clusters with fewer than 20% of the maximum read count were removed, based on fitting two negative binomial distributions. The public reads were reanalyzed by TCRdb: fastp trimming at Q25, MiXCR alignment, in-frame beta chains only. Each entry is one CDR3 protein sequence, shown with its most common DNA and genes. None of the V and J calls come from the authors' own analysis; TCRdb made them. The sample profile shows over 600,000 distinct CDR3 sequences; approximately 20% of them were found once. The ten largest clones take up 0.85% of the sample.

Libraries of naive CD8 T cells were built from approximately 20,000 to 980,000 sorted cells, with 10%, 30% or 50% of the purified RNA used. Naive CD8 T cells were FACS-sorted as CD8+CD4-CCR7+CD45RA+ on a BD FACSAria II into RLT Plus buffer. Detection sensitivity was tested by spiking Jurkat RNA equal to ten TCR copies' worth into samples containing about 18,000-1,000,000 naive CD8 T cells. CD8 T cells were enriched using RosetteSep CD8+ T Cell Enrichment Cocktail and Ficoll-Paque, and the enriched cells then underwent ACK red cell lysis. Here is what the overall study found, with its caveats: In CMV-specific effector cells, clones with more than 20 RNA copies accounted for over 99% of molecules, whereas in naive cells such clones accounted for under 1%. The sizes of highly expanded clones could end up underestimated when identical TCR molecules share a barcode. When barcode sub-clustering was left out, chimeric consensus sequences inflated TCR diversity, with chimeras reaching as high as 47%. About 2.9 recovered TCR RNA copies per cell were obtained by modeling, versus about 9 by digital PCR, implying a capture efficiency of around 28%. The naive libraries included spiked-in Jurkat TCR RNA (10 copies' worth), and this RNA is not part of the donor repertoire. Spiked-in Jurkat TCR RNA equal to a single cell's worth was reported to be detectable even within one million naive CD8 T cells.

The sequenced sample consisted of naive CD8+ T cells from blood, with Jurkat cell RNA spiked in. Read against the paper, the sample's cell subset or site label means: FACS-sorted CD8+CD4-CCR7+CD45RA+ naive T cells. The TCR comes from a human donor in good health. Some libraries in this study had Jurkat cell RNA spiked in.

The DNA is as follows: TGTGCCAGCAGCGCGTACAGCGAGCAGTACTTC. Its translation reads: CASSAYSEQYF. The rearranged segments are TRBV7-9 and TRBJ2-7, with the D gene not confidently named. V and J are truncated by 5 bases and 6 bases respectively, leaving an intervening sequence of 8 bases. From the germline V gene (reference sequence), CDR1 is SEHNR and CDR2 is FQNEAQ. The CDR3 numbers 11 residues from cysteine through phenylalanine. The kept DNA is CDR3 alone, 33 bases in frame from the first base.